The 32 T cell receptor beta chains reported below all come from one sample, sequenced in a study of HIV-infected patients and healthy controls. No cell fractionation was done, so the repertoire covers all unsorted peripheral blood T cells. Alpha and beta constant-region primers primed reverse transcription of around 0.5 ug RNA. Alpha and beta chain libraries were made separately by chain-specific third strand synthesis with multiplexing indices. Each CDR3 protein gets one entry after TCRdb re-called the 5' RACE reads with MiXCR. The sample shows 7,500 to 8,000 distinct CDR3 sequences, 6.1% of them seen only once. The sample in question was blood, obtained before antiretroviral therapy. The receptors were gathered from an adult with HIV infection.

This clonotype counts as medium-sized. This chain links TRBV2 with TRBJ2-6; 7 bases match TRBD2. V lost 6 bases to trimming and J lost 4 bases; unmatched junction nucleotides: 9. This CDR3 has 16 residues. The germline V gene has CDR1 SNHLY and CDR2 FYNNEI. The CDR3 is CASSQGLSLGANVLTF. CDR3 bases: TGTGCCAGCAGCCAGGGACTATCTCTGGGGGCCAACGTCCTGACTTTC.

The chain is built from TRBV29-1 and TRBJ2-3, with D tentatively TRBD1 (5 bases). This CDR3 contains 15 residues. Trimming pared 0 bases from V and 4 bases from J, leaving 14 bases between. Germline V gene data show CDR1 as SQVTM and CDR2 as ANQGSEA. CDR3: CSVEEGHLWADTQYF. The CDR3 coding sequence is TGCAGCGTTGAAGAAGGACACCTCTGGGCAGATACGCAGTATTTT.

Within the sample, this clonotype is medium-sized. The chain combines TRBV4-1 with TRBJ1-1, with D possibly TRBD1 on 6 matching bases. Germline-derived CDR1 and CDR2 are MGHRA and YSYEKL. V was cut by 5 bases and J by 1 base, with 11 bases left in between. CDR3 length: 14 residues. Written as DNA, the CDR3 is TGCGCCAGCAGCTTCCGGGGACAGAACACTGAAGCTTTCTTT. Protein sequence: CASSFRGQNTEAFF.

This clonotype is medium-sized (0.01 to 0.1%) by share. This chain joins TRBV28 and TRBJ2-3; D is perhaps TRBD2 (5 bases). CDR1 and CDR2 (germline): MDHEN, SYDVKM. V dropped 6 bases and J dropped 3 bases, with 13 bases sitting between them. CDR3 length: 14 amino acids. CDR3 loop: CASRREGRTDTQYF. The CDR3 bases are TGTGCCAGCAGGCGCGAGGGAAGGACAGATACGCAGTATTTT.

This clonotype was counted ten times or more. The chain links TRBV5-6 to TRBJ1-1; 8 positions match TRBD1. Germline lookup yields CDR1 SGHDT and CDR2 YYEEEE. With V trimmed by 4 bases and J by 8 bases, 13 bases remained unmatched. The CDR3 spans 15 residues. The CDR3, as DNA: TGTGCCAGCAGCCCAGGCGGGACAGGAACTAACGAAGCTTTCTTT. Amino acid sequence: CASSPGGTGTNEAFF. Full variable domain (rest looked up from reference TRBV5-6 and TRBJ1-1): DAGVTQSPTHLIKTRGQQVTLRCSPKSGHDTVSWYQQALGQGPQFIFQYYEEEERQRGNFPDRFSGHQFPNYSSELNVNALLLGDSALYLCASSPGGTGTNEAFFGQGTRLTVV.

The table lists this clonotype with a few counts. The rearrangement links TRBV5-1 to TRBJ2-5; D remains unclear. Germline assignment: CDR1 SGHRS and CDR2 YFSETQ. The V and J ends lost 2 bases and 4 bases respectively, with 3 bases between them. The CDR3 is 11 amino acids. The CDR3 protein is CASSLRETQYF. The CDR3 DNA reads TGCGCCAGCAGCTTAAGAGAGACCCAGTACTTC. Full variable domain (outside the CDR3, taken from reference TRBV5-1 and TRBJ2-5): KAGVTQTPRYLIKTRGQQVTLSCSPISGHRSVSWYQQTPGQGLQFLFEYFSETQRNKGNFPGRFSGRQFSNSRSEMNVSTLELGDSALYLCASSLRETQYFGPGTRLLVL.

Many counts were recorded for this clonotype. The rearrangement uses TRBV29-1 and TRBJ2-1, with a possible D match to TRBD2 (5 bases). The CDR3 is made up of 11 amino acids. V lost 8 bases, J lost 10 bases, and 15 bases lay in between. Germline-derived CDR1 and CDR2 are SQVTM and ANQGSEA. The CDR3 nucleotides are TGCAGCCTCCTCACTCGGGGAGAGCAGTTCTTC. Translation gives CSLLTRGEQFF.

This clonotype occurred many times. The V gene is TRBV5-5, the J gene TRBJ2-1, with 8 positions matching TRBD1. This CDR3 has 15 amino acids. V was clipped by 4 bases and J by 0 bases; unmatched bases: 3. Per germline, CDR1 SGHKS and CDR2 YYEKEE (reference sequence). The CDR3 DNA reads as TGTGCCAGCAGCCCCGGACAGGGCTCCTACAATGAGCAGTTCTTC. Encoded protein: CASSPGQGSYNEQFF.

This clonotype came up a few times. The chain carries TRBV28 and TRBJ2-5, with 7 nucleotides matching TRBD2. V shed 3 bases, J shed 1 base, and the junction held 5 bases outside the gene matches. CDR3 size: 15 residues. Looked up from germline, CDR1 is MDHEN and CDR2 is SYDVKM. CDR3 nucleotide sequence: TGTGCCAGCAGTTTCGGACTAGGCCCCCAAGAGACCCAGTACTTC. Its protein is CASSFGLGPQETQYF.

This clonotype was counted at least ten times. The chain couples TRBV6-1 to TRBJ2-7; TRBD1 agrees at 8 bases. The CDR3 is 14 residues long. V dropped 4 bases and J dropped 2; count of bases not matched to a gene: 4. In germline, CDR1 is MNHNS, CDR2 SASEGT. The CDR3 nucleotides are TGTGCCAGCAGTGTTGGACAGGGAGCCTACGAGCAGTACGTC. This codes for CASSVGQGAYEQYV.

This clonotype was recorded many times. The chain carries TRBV7-9 and TRBJ2-3; D uncertain. The CDR3 has 18 amino acids. Germline values: CDR1 SEHNR, CDR2 FQNEAQ (reference sequence). With 5 bases removed from V and 0 bases from J, the gap between germline ends came to 21 bases. CDR3 region: CASSALYFTDLSTDTQYF. Written as DNA, the CDR3 is TGTGCCAGCAGCGCTCTTTACTTCACAGACCTCAGCACAGATACGCAGTATTTT.

This clonotype came up many times. The chain uses TRBV29-1 and TRBJ2-2, with D uncertain. The CDR3 runs 12 residues. V gave up 3 bases and J gave up 8 bases, with 10 bases separating them. Germline CDR1 SQVTM, CDR2 ANQGSEA. CDR3 loop: CSVEGYNGELFF. The CDR3 DNA follows: TGCAGCGTTGAGGGATACAATGGGGAGCTGTTTTTT.

The V call is TRBV11-2, the J call TRBJ1-1; TRBD1 is a possible D gene (5 bases). Looked up from germline, CDR1 is SGHAT and CDR2 is FQNNGV. Trimming took 2 bases from V and 7 from J, leaving 14 bases between them. The CDR3 totals 14 residues. The CDR3 coding sequence is TGTGCCAGCAGCTTAATGACGGGGCCTATTGAAGCTTTCTTT. This codes for CASSLMTGPIEAFF.

In its sample, this clonotype is medium-sized. The chain links TRBV10-1 to TRBJ2-7; TRBD1 is a possible D gene (6 bases). Between the trimmed V and J ends, which lost 10 bases and 0 bases, there was a span of 19 bases. The germline gives CDR1 WNHNN, CDR2 SYGVQD (reference sequence). This CDR3 has 15 residues. CDR3 nucleotide sequence: TGCGCCAACACCCCGGGGACACGGCACTCCTACGAGCAGTACGTC. As protein: CANTPGTRHSYEQYV.

At least ten counts were recorded for this clonotype. The rearrangement links TRBV4-1 to TRBJ1-2, with a weak D call TRBD1 (6 bases). V lost 4 bases to trimming and J lost 4 bases, with 16 bases between them. The CDR3 has 15 residues. CDR1 MGHRA and CDR2 YSYEKL come from the germline V gene. The CDR3 sequence is CASSPISGGGYGYTF. The CDR3 nucleotides are TGCGCCAGCAGCCCGATTAGCGGAGGGGGCTATGGCTACACCTTC.

This clonotype ranks as medium-sized. The rearrangement links TRBV5-6 to TRBJ1-1; 7 bases are shared with TRBD1. Trimming cost V 2 bases and J 1 base; bases outside gene matches: 5. The germline gives CDR1 SGHDT, CDR2 YYEEEE. This CDR3 is 15 amino acids long. The CDR3 bases are TGTGCCAGCAGCTTTTCGGACAGGACGAACACTGAAGCTTTCTTT. Residues: CASSFSDRTNTEAFF.

This clonotype has ten or more counts. This rearrangement joins TRBV7-2 to TRBJ2-1, with D uncertain. Per germline, CDR1 SGHTA and CDR2 FQGNSA. Trimming removed 6 bases from V and 8 bases from J, with 8 bases in between. This CDR3 spans 11 amino acids. This CDR3 reads CASRRSDEQFF. The DNA of the CDR3 is TGTGCCAGCAGGAGAAGCGATGAGCAGTTCTTC. Complete variable domain (other parts from reference TRBV7-2 and TRBJ2-1): GAGVSQSPSNKVTEKGKDVELRCDPISGHTALYWYRQSLGQGLEFLIYFQGNSAPDKSGLPSDRFSAERTGGSVSTLTIQRTQQEDSAVYLCASRRSDEQFFGPGTRLTVL.

This clonotype was recorded at least ten times. The rearrangement uses TRBV15 and TRBJ1-1; D remains ambiguous. V was pared by 5 bases and J by 5 bases, with 12 bases between. The CDR3 is 13 residues long. The germline CDR1 and CDR2 sequences are LNHNV and YYDKDF (reference sequence). This CDR3 is CATSFIVGTEAFF. The CDR3 nucleotides read TGTGCCACCAGCTTCATCGTTGGAACTGAAGCTTTCTTT.

By sample share, this clonotype is medium-sized. The chain joins TRBV11-2 to TRBJ2-3; no definite D call. This CDR3 is built from 16 residues. Deletions cut 3 bases from V and 2 bases from J, with 15 bases between. Germline CDR1 SGHAT, CDR2 FQNNGV. The CDR3 coding sequence is TGTGCCAGCAGCTTCCCCGTAGGGCCCCACACAGATACGCAGTATTTT. Translating gives CASSFPVGPHTDTQYF.

The chain recombines TRBV2 with TRBJ1-2; a weak D match, TRBD1 (6 bases). Germline-derived CDR1 and CDR2 are SNHLY and FYNNEI. The CDR3 spans 16 residues. The V end was cut by 2 bases, the J end by 8 bases, with 21 bases between. The CDR3 reads CASSEYRDTKARGYTF. In DNA form, the CDR3 reads TGTGCCAGCAGTGAATACCGGGACACGAAAGCCCGGGGCTACACCTTC.

By its share, this clonotype is medium-sized. The chain couples TRBV12-3 or TRBV12-4 to TRBJ1-5; perhaps TRBD1 as D (6 bases). The V and J ends lost 5 bases and 2 bases respectively, with 16 bases between them. This CDR3 has 16 residues. For the CDR3, the DNA is TGTGCCAGCAGTCCGATGGCGGGGGGCGGCAATCAGCCCCAGCATTTT. Encoded protein: CASSPMAGGGNQPQHF.

By sample share, this clonotype is medium-sized (0.01 to 0.1%). The chain uses TRBV6-2 or TRBV6-3 and TRBJ2-2, with 7 bases fitting TRBD1. This CDR3 contains 19 residues. V gave up 5 bases and J gave up 4 bases; unmatched junction bases: 19. The germline CDR1 and CDR2 sequences are MNHEY and SVGEGT. CDR3 in amino acids: CASSTPPRGPPRSTGELFF. For the CDR3, the DNA is TGTGCCAGCAGTACCCCCCCGAGGGGGCCCCCCCGGAGCACCGGGGAGCTGTTTTTT.

This clonotype was detected many times. This chain's CDR3 is CASSHPTSGGNTGELFF. CDR3 nucleotides: TGCGCCAGCAGCCACCCCACTAGCGGGGGTAACACCGGGGAGCTGTTTTTT. The genes are TRBV4-1 and TRBJ2-2; 11 bases align to TRBD2. V shed 3 bases and J 2 bases; nucleotides not matched to a gene: 5. The CDR3 runs to 17 residues. CDR1 MGHRA and CDR2 YSYEKL come from the germline V gene.

This clonotype has a count of ten or more. The V and J genes are TRBV5-8 and TRBJ1-2; no reliable D call. The CDR3 length is 13 residues. CDR1 and CDR2 from the germline V gene are SGHTS and YDEGEE. The germline V and J ends were trimmed by 0 bases and 5 bases, with 8 bases remaining between them. The CDR3 spells CASSLVQPYGYTF. CDR3 DNA: TGTGCCAGCAGCTTGGTCCAGCCTTATGGCTACACCTTC.

This clonotype was counted ten times or more. The CDR3 DNA reads as TGTGCCAGCAGCCGCGAAGAGACCCAGTACTTC. Encoded protein: CASSREETQYF. The chain carries TRBV12-3 or TRBV12-4 and TRBJ2-5; D remains ambiguous. Trimming removed 6 bases at V and 3 bases at J, with 5 bases between. The CDR3 runs to 11 residues.

Relative to its sample, this clonotype is medium-sized. The genes are TRBV10-3 and TRBJ1-1, with TRBD1 matching 8 bases. V was clipped by 8 bases and J by 5 bases; unmatched bases: 13. The CDR3 is made up of 15 amino acids. Germline CDR1 ENHRY, CDR2 SYGVKD. For the CDR3, the DNA is TGTGCCATCGGAACGACAGGGGTCCGAGGGACTGAAGCTTTCTTT. This encodes CAIGTTGVRGTEAFF.

This clonotype was counted at least ten times. The chain couples TRBV6-6 to TRBJ1-1; D is ambiguous. This CDR3 has 14 amino acids. Trimming stripped 7 bases from V and 10 bases from J, with 22 bases between. Per germline, CDR1 MNHNY and CDR2 SVGAGI (reference sequence). The CDR3 sequence is CASTPQPGPYGAFF. The CDR3 DNA is TGTGCCAGCACCCCTCAGCCAGGCCCTTATGGAGCTTTCTTT.

This clonotype is deemed medium-sized. The chain has TRBV20-1 and TRBJ2-5; 9 bases align to TRBD2. The CDR3 is 12 residues long. V dropped 6 bases and J dropped 4; count of bases not matched to a gene: 3. CDR1 DFQATT and CDR2 SNEGSKA come from the germline V gene (reference sequence). The CDR3 DNA is TGCAGTGCCCAGACTAGCGGAGAGACCCAGTACTTC. It translates to CSAQTSGETQYF.

This clonotype appeared many times. The chain couples TRBV12-3 or TRBV12-4 to TRBJ2-2; perhaps TRBD2 as D (6 bases). V lost 0 bases and J lost 3, with 8 bases in between. The CDR3 contains 15 residues. This chain's CDR3 is CASSLARDYTGELFF. CDR3 nucleotide sequence: TGTGCCAGCAGTTTAGCGCGGGACTACACCGGGGAGCTGTTTTTT.

In this sample, this clonotype is medium-sized. V and J are TRBV6-6 and TRBJ2-5; D is uncertain. Germline values: CDR1 MNHNY, CDR2 SVGAGI (reference sequence). The length of the CDR3 is 17 residues. Trimming removed 2 bases from V and 4 bases from J, with 20 bases in between. The CDR3 DNA is TGTGCCAGCAGTTACAATTTAGGGTATGAGGTGGTAGAGACCCAGTACTTC. Amino acids: CASSYNLGYEVVETQYF.

This clonotype was recorded many times. This sequence joins TRBV27 and TRBJ2-2, with D uncertain. Germline CDR1 reads MNHEY; CDR2 reads SMNVEV (reference sequence). Deletions cut 6 bases from V and 6 bases from J, with 17 bases between. The CDR3 loop spans 15 amino acids. CDR3 coding DNA: TGTGCCAGCAGCCCCCTTGGGTTTTTGGCCGGGGAGCTGTTTTTT. Translating it yields CASSPLGFLAGELFF.

This clonotype is labeled medium-sized. The chain has TRBV9 and TRBJ2-3, with 14 bases matching TRBD2. Germline V gene data show CDR1 as SGDLS and CDR2 as YYNGEE. J gave up 3 bases and V 0 bases, and 3 bases lay outside the gene matches. CDR3 length equals 17 residues. The DNA of the CDR3 is TGTGCCAGCAGCGTAGGACTAGCGGGGGGGTGGACAGATACGCAGTATTTT. The encoded protein is CASSVGLAGGWTDTQYF.